A selection of T cell receptor beta chains follows, all from one sample in a study of tumor-infiltrating lymphocytes in glioblastoma multiforme. MiXCR, run by TCRdb on the multiplex PCR reads, gives a single entry per CDR3 protein. The table lists fewer than 10,000 distinct CDR3 sequences, nearly 75% of them singletons. Input material: brain tumor tissue. All receptors come from a male donor with glioblastoma. Each CDR3 is given with its conserved first and last residue. A D gene is named only where the DNA matches it firmly. Rows may omit the clone size; those that give it use once, few, many or a size class.

clone size	V gene	D gene	J gene	CDR3 protein	CDR3 DNA
many	TRBV27	.	TRBJ1-5	CASSKINQPQHF	TGTGCCAGCAGCAAGATCAATCAGCCCCAGCATTTT
.	TRBV4-1	.	TRBJ1-5	CASSQVVGGSGDTQHF	TGCGCCAGCAGCCAAGTTGTGGGCGGGAGTGGAGATACGCAGCATTTT
.	TRBV11-2	.	TRBJ2-7	CASSHDSQNLYEQYF	TGTGCCAGCAGCCATGACAGTCAAAACCTCTACGAGCAGTACTTC
.	TRBV11-2	TRBD2	TRBJ2-2	CASSTLAGETGELFF	TGTGCCAGCAGTACTCTAGCGGGTGAAACCGGGGAGCTGTTTTTT
.	TRBV20-1	.	TRBJ2-1	CSARDEAGLHDQSF	TGCAGTGCTAGAGATGAGGCAGGGCTGCATGATCAGTCCTTC
.	TRBV20-1	.	TRBJ2-7	CSARDSLGGHNSHEQYF	TGCAGTGCTAGAGATTCGCTCGGGGGGCATAACTCCCACGAGCAGTACTTC
once	TRBV6-5	.	TRBJ2-1	CTSSYSGGNEQFF	TGTACCAGCAGTTACTCTGGGGGGAATGAGCAGTTCTTT
medium-sized	TRBV10-3	.	TRBJ2-7	CAISERVGGYEQYF	TGTGCCATCAGTGAGAGGGTTGGGGGTTACGAGCAGTACTTC
.	TRBV4-3	.	TRBJ2-7	CASSQGLRAGYEQYF	TGCGCCAGCAGCCAAGGGCTCAGGGCGGGCTACGAGCAGTACTTC
.	TRBV13	.	TRBJ2-2	CASRNGCGELFF	TGTGCCAGCAGGAATGGATGCGGGGAGCTGTTCTTT
once	TRBV11-2	.	TRBJ2-5	CASSLGKAAEQETQYF	TGCGCCAGCAGCTTAGGTAAGGCAGCCGAACAAGAGACCCAGTACTTC
.	TRBV4-3	TRBD2	TRBJ2-3	CASSQGVAGNTDTQYF	TGCGCCAGCAGCCAAGGGGTAGCGGGGAACACAGATACGCAGTATTTT
few	TRBV11-1	.	TRBJ2-1	CASSLLMGLNEQFF	TGTGCCAGCAGCTTATTAATGGGGCTCAATGAGCAGTTCTTC
.	TRBV20-1	TRBD1	TRBJ2-4	CSARDPGRGIRKTKNIEYF	TGCAGTGCTAGAGACCCGGGCAGGGGGATTCGGAAAACCAAAAACATTGAGTACTTC
.	TRBV6-6	.	TRBJ1-3	CASRNDAGTGNTIYF	TGTGCCAGCAGGAACGACGCAGGGACTGGAAACACCATATATTTT
once	TRBV20-1	.	TRBJ2-1	CSAGASWTTNNDQFF	TGCAGTGCTGGAGCCTCCTGGACTACCAACAATGATCAGTTCTTC
few	TRBV5-4	.	TRBJ2-3	CASSLFLEATDTQYF	TGTGCCAGCAGCTTGTTCCTGGAGGCCACAGATACGCAGTATTTT
.	TRBV11-3	.	TRBJ2-1	CGSSLGGLNEQFF	TGTGGCAGCAGCCTCGGAGGGCTCAATGAGCAGTTCTTC
.	TRBV4-1	.	TRBJ2-2	CASSQDRLQGLTGELFF	TGCGCCAGCAGCCAAGACCGCCTCCAGGGGCTCACCGGGGAGCTGTTTTTT
.	TRBV28	.	TRBJ1-5	CASITGPEPQHF	TGTGCCAGCATCACAGGGCCGGAGCCCCAGCATTTT
.	TRBV5-6	.	TRBJ2-7	CASSLASGGEQYF	TGTGCCAGCAGCTTGGCCTCTGGTGGCGAGCAGTACTTC
once	TRBV11-2	TRBD2	TRBJ2-2	CASTPSLGQVLAVNTGELFF	TGTGCCAGCACCCCCTCATTAGGCCAAGTGCTAGCGGTAAACACTGGGGAGCTGTTTTTT
few	TRBV20-1	TRBD1	TRBJ1-4	CTAMRQGDEKLSF	TGCACTGCTATGCGACAGGGGGATGAAAAACTGTCTTTT
.	TRBV20-1	.	TRBJ2-7	CSATPGSISYEQYF	TGCAGTGCTACTCCGGGTAGTATCTCCTACGAGCAGTACTTC